The 11 T cell receptor beta chains below come from one sample, sequenced in a study of long-term antiretroviral therapy in people with HIV. This was the immunoSEQ v3.0 assay at survey level. Produced via immunoSEQ multiplex PCR; TCRdb's table is partial and in-frame only. The table includes about 21,000 clones, around 69% detected once. Material: unsorted PBMCs, obtained about 1.8 years before starting antiretroviral therapy. The receptor set was obtained from a woman between 35 and 50 years old with HIV.

This sequence joins TRBV11-2 and TRBJ1-2; D possibly corresponds to TRBD1 (6 bases). The germline V and J ends were trimmed by 5 bases and 4 bases, with 11 bases remaining between them. The germline CDR1 and CDR2 sequences are SGHAT and FQNNGV. The CDR3 runs to 13 residues. The CDR3 sequence is CASSRGRGYGYTF. The CDR3 DNA reads TGTGCCAGCAGCCGAGGCAGGGGCTATGGCTACACCTTC.

The chain is built from TRBV2 and TRBJ1-5, with a weak D call TRBD1 (5 bases). The CDR3 length is 14 residues. Looked up from germline, CDR1 is SNHLY and CDR2 is FYNNEI. The V and J ends lost 3 bases and 4 bases respectively, with 10 bases between them. CDR3 DNA sequence: TGTGCCAGCAGTGACAGGACAACTAATCAGCCCCAGCATTTT. As protein: CASSDRTTNQPQHF. The variable domain in full, with the rest retrieved from reference TRBV2 and TRBJ1-5, is EPEVTQTPSHQVTQMGQEVILRCVPISNHLYFYWYRQILGQKVEFLVSFYNNEISEKSEIFDDQFSVERPDGSNFTLKIRSTKLEDSAMYFCASSDRTTNQPQHFGDGTRLSIL.

Only a few counts were recorded for this clone. The genes are TRBV10-2 and TRBJ1-2, with D unresolved. The CDR3 sequence is 13 residues long. Trimming removed 4 bases from V and 4 bases from J, with 10 bases in between. The germline V gene encodes CDR1 WSHSY and CDR2 SAAADI. DNA of the CDR3: TGCGCCAGCAGTGTTAGTACGGGCTATGGCTACACCTTC. It is translated as CASSVSTGYGYTF.

This chain joins TRBV20-1 and TRBJ2-7; D might be TRBD2 (5 bases). V was shortened by 3 bases and J by 7 bases, with 10 bases between the two germline ends. Germline CDR1 DFQATT, CDR2 SNEGSKA (reference sequence). The CDR3 sequence is 11 residues long. The CDR3 here is CSASTVAEQYF. The DNA of the CDR3 is TGCAGTGCTAGTACGGTAGCGGAGCAGTACTTC.

The V gene is TRBV20-1, the J gene TRBJ1-1, with TRBD1 as a possible D gene (5 bases). Per the germline V gene, CDR1 is DFQATT and CDR2 is SNEGSKA (reference sequence). V gave up 5 bases and J gave up 4 bases, with 8 bases separating them. The length of the CDR3 is 11 residues. The CDR3 here is CSAPQGTEAFF. CDR3 nucleotides: TGCAGTGCTCCTCAGGGCACTGAAGCTTTCTTT.

The gene calls are TRBV4-3 and TRBJ2-3; 7 bases align to TRBD2. The junction had 1 base not matched to a gene; V was cut back by 1 base and J by 0 bases. CDR3 length equals 15 residues. Germline V gene lookup returns CDR1 LGHNA and CDR2 YSLEER. The CDR3 DNA reads as TGCGCCAGCAGCCAAGCCGGGGGGAGCACAGATACGCAGTATTTT. The encoded protein is CASSQAGGSTDTQYF.

The table lists this clone with a few counts. This rearrangement joins TRBV19 to TRBJ2-1; TRBD2 agrees at 7 bases. V was pared by 3 bases and J by 0 bases, with 2 bases of the junction left unmatched. The CDR3 sequence is 15 residues long. Germline-derived CDR1 and CDR2 are LNHDA and SQIVND (reference sequence). This CDR3 is CASSMGDYSYNEQFF. In DNA form, the CDR3 reads TGTGCCAGTAGTATGGGGGACTACTCCTACAATGAGCAGTTCTTC.

J is TRBJ2-5 and V is TRBV19, with 7 bases aligning to TRBD1. CDR1 LNHDA and CDR2 SQIVND come from the germline V gene (reference sequence). The CDR3 length is 13 residues. Trimming took 6 bases from V and 4 from J; bases not matched to a gene: 5. The CDR3 DNA reads TGTGCCAGTAGCACGGACAGGATAGAGACCCAGTACTTC. Amino acid sequence: CASSTDRIETQYF.

J is TRBJ2-2 and V is TRBV5-1; D remains ambiguous. CDR3 length: 13 amino acids. Looked up from germline, CDR1 is SGHRS and CDR2 is YFSETQ. Trimming left V 2 bases short and J 7 bases short, with 9 bases between. Here the CDR3 DNA reads TGCGCCAGCAGCTTAGGACCGGGCGGGGAGCTGTTTTTT. Amino acid sequence: CASSLGPGGELFF.

The rearrangement joins TRBV5-8 to TRBJ2-1; weak D call: TRBD2 (6 bases). The CDR3 contains 14 residues. The V end was cut by 4 bases, the J end by 10 bases, with 18 bases between. Germline V gene sequence: CDR1 SGHTS, CDR2 YDEGEE. DNA for the CDR3: TGTGCCAGCAGCCGTACCCCGGGACTTATCGAGCAGTTCTTC. It translates to CASSRTPGLIEQFF.

The genes are TRBV7-6 and TRBJ2-2; D is unresolved. Trimming pared 5 bases from V and 6 bases from J, leaving 10 bases between. CDR3 length equals 13 residues. Germline V gene lookup returns CDR1 SGHVS and CDR2 FNYEAQ. The CDR3 DNA sequence: TGTGCCAGCAGCCCTGGCGTCTCCGGGGAGCTGTTTTTT. It yields the protein CASSPGVSGELFF.